This T cell receptor (beta chain) was captured in a study of cytomegalovirus exposure and HLA in healthy donors. Overall study results and limits: Sequencing likely caused a cluster of highly shared sequence variants.

The V and J ends lost 3 bases and 12 bases respectively, with 15 bases between them. Germline CDR1 and CDR2: SGHDN and FVKESK. The CDR3 contains 13 residues. Turning to this clone: Antigen unknown.

In the PCR, 60 Vbeta and 13 Jbeta primers were used. The protocol was immunoSEQ multiplex PCR, while the TCRdb copy is restricted to in-frame clones and leaves out a portion. The sample comprises about 150,000 clones, roughly 70% of which are singletons, and 4.3% rests with the top ten. The V call is TRBV14, the J call TRBJ2-1; a possible D gene is TRBD1 (6 bases). This TCR was sampled from a man between 18 and 29 years old in good health and CMV-seropositive. The sequencing sample was made of PBMCs. The CDR3 nucleotides read TGTGCCAGCAGCCAGGGGGCCTCCCGACGGCAGTTCTTC. Amino acid sequence: CASSQGASRRQFF.